This paragraph covers one TCR beta chain sequence. This entry is derived from a study of blood T cell repertoires in COVID-19. Study overall: Acute-phase and convalescent COVID-19 samples originated in the United States, Italy and Spain. T cells, B-cell-depleted T cells, or PBMCs provided the cDNA or gDNA that served as material.

Original analysis: Estimates of nucleated cell counts were drawn from the amplification of reference gene primers. TCRdb's table, derived via immunoSEQ multiplex PCR, lists solely in-frame clones and lacks some. V and J calls plus clone size are reproduced from that table; the DNA served to infer D and trimming. In the table there are around 100,000 clones, roughly 84% of which are singletons. This TCR was recovered from a woman of 80 years or more with acute or convalescent COVID-19. The specimen was peripheral blood.

The CDR3 loop reads CASSFTGDREQFF. The DNA of the CDR3 is TGCGCCAGCAGCTTCACAGGGGACAGGGAGCAGTTCTTC. This rearrangement joins TRBV5-1 to TRBJ2-1; 8 nucleotides line up with TRBD1. The trim removed 2 bases at V and 10 bases at J, leaving 5 bases unmatched. CDR1 is SGHRS, CDR2 YFSETQ, per germline. CDR3 length equals 13 residues.